These 17 T cell receptor beta chains originate from one sample sequenced in a study of blood T cell repertoires in COVID-19. Data came from immunoSEQ multiplex PCR; TCRdb stores just in-frame clones and leaves some out. Of about 440,000 clones in the sample, about 90% were seen once. Material: PBMCs or T cells enriched from blood (not recorded which). The receptors stem from a man between 18 and 35 years old who had recovered from COVID-19.

This chain links TRBV28 with TRBJ2-7, with D possibly being TRBD1 (6 bases). Germline V CDR1 and CDR2: MDHEN, SYDVKM. V was trimmed by 5 bases and J by 4 bases, leaving 21 bases between them. The CDR3 length is 16 residues. CDR3: CASSPVEGQRTYEQYF. For the CDR3, the DNA is TGTGCCAGCAGTCCCGTCGAAGGACAGAGGACTTACGAGCAGTACTTC.

This clone was observed a few times. The chain is built from TRBV3-1 (or the pseudogene TRBV3-2) and TRBJ1-1; D unresolved. Germline V gene data show CDR1 as LGHDT and CDR2 as YNNKEL (reference sequence). This CDR3 region has 14 residues. Trimming removed 2 bases at V and 1 base at J, with 8 bases between. CDR3 DNA sequence: TGTGCCAGCAGCCAAAACCACTGGAACACTGAAGCTTTCTTT. Amino acids: CASSQNHWNTEAFF.

With regard to this clone: Germline is not matched at one junction end, which may reflect a read error. The chain joins TRBV2 to TRBJ2-5; D perhaps matches TRBD2 (6 bases). This CDR3 is 11 amino acids long. Germline V lookup: CDR1 SNHLY, CDR2 FYNNEI. CDR3 bases: TGTGCCAGCAGTACACATGACGGAGGGGACTTC. It codes for CASSTHDGGDF.

V and J are TRBV6-5 and TRBJ1-1; 10 nucleotides agree with TRBD1. V gave up 0 bases and J gave up 4 bases; unmatched junction bases: 5. Germline V gene lookup returns CDR1 MNHEY and CDR2 SVGAGI. This CDR3 spans 16 amino acids. DNA of the CDR3: TGTGCCAGCAGTTACTCACCGGGACAGGGGACCACTGAAGCTTTCTTT. It yields the protein CASSYSPGQGTTEAFF.

The rearrangement uses TRBV7-3 and TRBJ2-2; the match to TRBD2 covers 7 bases. Germline V lookup: CDR1 SGHTA, CDR2 FQGTGA. The junction had 5 bases not matched to a gene; V was cut back by 4 bases and J by 0 bases. The CDR3 length is 16 residues. As DNA, the CDR3 is TGTGCCAGCAGCTCGACCGGGACTACGAACACCGGGGAGCTGTTTTTT. Encoded protein: CASSSTGTTNTGELFF. The full variable domain, in which reference TRBV7-3 and TRBJ2-2 provide the parts outside the CDR3, is GAGVSQTPSNKVTEKGKYVELRCDPISGHTALYWYRQSLGQGPEFLIYFQGTGAADDSGLPNDRFFAVRPEGSVSTLKIQRTERGDSAVYLCASSSTGTTNTGELFFGEGSRLTVL.

V and J are TRBV6-5 and TRBJ2-5; maybe TRBD2 (6 bases). CDR1 and CDR2 from the germline V gene are MNHEY and SVGAGI. V dropped 0 bases and J dropped 4 bases, with 12 bases sitting between them. This CDR3 spans 15 amino acids. CDR3 sequence: CASSYSGGYGETQYF. The CDR3 region has the DNA TGTGCCAGCAGTTACTCGGGGGGATATGGAGAGACCCAGTACTTC.

J is TRBJ2-2 and V is TRBV5-1, with 7 bases lining up with TRBD1. V lost 3 bases to trimming and J lost 1 base; unmatched junction nucleotides: 3. The CDR3 contains 15 residues. The germline CDR1 and CDR2 sequences are SGHRS and YFSETQ. The CDR3 DNA reads TGCGCCAGCAGCTCGGGACAGCAGAACACCGGGGAGCTGTTTTTT. Translation: CASSSGQQNTGELFF.

V gene TRBV19 combines with J gene TRBJ2-1, with TRBD1 matching over 11 bases. The CDR3 spans 16 residues. V gave up 5 bases and J gave up 5 bases; unmatched junction bases: 8. Germline V CDR1 and CDR2: LNHDA, SQIVND (reference sequence). The CDR3 region has the DNA TGTGCCAGTAGTGGAGGGACAGGGGGTGTTCACAATGAGCAGTTCTTC. Residues: CASSGGTGGVHNEQFF.

The V gene is TRBV18, the J gene TRBJ1-3, with D unclear. Trimming left V 3 bases short and J 3 bases short, with 9 bases between. This CDR3 is built from 14 residues. Germline V gene sequence: CDR1 KGHSH, CDR2 LQKENI. CDR3 DNA: TGTGCCAGCTCACCTTCTACGGTTGGAAACACCATATATTTT. This encodes CASSPSTVGNTIYF. The whole variable domain, filled in from reference TRBV18 and TRBJ1-3, reads NAGVMQNPRHLVRRRGQEARLRCSPMKGHSHVYWYRQLPEEGLKFMVYLQKENIIDESGMPKERFSAEFPKEGPSILRIQQVVRGDSAAYFCASSPSTVGNTIYFGEGSWLTVV.

The chain combines TRBV19 with TRBJ2-1; unclear D gene. The CDR3 is 17 amino acids. CDR1 is LNHDA and CDR2 is SQIVND in the germline V gene (reference sequence). The V and J ends lost 6 bases and 2 bases respectively, with 20 bases between them. The DNA of the CDR3 is TGTGCCAGTAGGTCCCAAGCAATAGTATCCCCCTACAATGAGCAGTTCTTC. This translates into CASRSQAIVSPYNEQFF.

This clone occurred a few times. The gene calls are TRBV2 and TRBJ2-2; 8 nucleotides line up with TRBD1. The CDR3 totals 15 residues. The V segment lost 6 bases and the J segment 0 bases; nucleotides outside the gene matches: 3. CDR1 SNHLY and CDR2 FYNNEI come from the germline V gene. The CDR3 loop reads CASSDRGTNTGELFF. CDR3 in DNA: TGTGCCAGCAGCGACAGGGGCACGAACACCGGGGAGCTGTTTTTT.

The rearrangement joins TRBV7-3 to TRBJ2-5, with a tentative D call TRBD1 (6 bases). CDR3 length: 17 amino acids. Germline values: CDR1 SGHTA, CDR2 FQGTGA. V was shortened by 3 bases and J by 1 base, with 18 bases between the two germline ends. The CDR3 region is CASSFSWAGVSQETQYF. Written as DNA, the CDR3 is TGTGCCAGCAGCTTTAGTTGGGCAGGGGTTTCCCAAGAGACCCAGTACTTC.

The CDR3 sequence: CASSYATQSYRYGYTF. DNA of the CDR3: TGTGCCAGCAGTTACGCTACCCAATCCTACCGATATGGCTACACCTTC. This rearrangement joins TRBV6-2 or TRBV6-3 to TRBJ1-2; no firm D call. This CDR3 contains 16 residues. Germline assignment: CDR1 MNHEY and CDR2 SVGEGT. Deletions cut 2 bases from V and 5 bases from J, with 18 bases between.

V gene TRBV29-1 combines with J gene TRBJ2-7; D is uncertain. With 0 bases removed from V and 4 bases from J, the gap between germline ends came to 10 bases. This CDR3 contains 13 residues. The germline V gene encodes CDR1 SQVTM and CDR2 ANQGSEA. Here the CDR3 reads CSVEDVFGYEQYF. The CDR3 nucleotides read TGCAGCGTTGAAGATGTCTTCGGGTACGAGCAGTACTTC.

This clone appeared a single time. V gene TRBV11-2 combines with J gene TRBJ1-1; 7 positions agree with TRBD1. This CDR3 is built from 17 residues. CDR1 and CDR2 from the germline V gene are SGHAT and FQNNGV. V shed 5 bases and J 11 bases; nucleotides not matched to a gene: 23. The CDR3 coding sequence is TGTGCCAGCAGCAGACTACAGACAGGGTCTAATAGGGGTGGGGCTTTCTTT. It specifies CASSRLQTGSNRGGAFF.

The rearrangement joins TRBV28 to TRBJ2-1, with TRBD2 matching over 9 bases. The ends lost 10 bases at V and 2 bases at J; junction bases unmatched: 9. The germline CDR1 and CDR2 sequences are MDHEN and SYDVKM. This CDR3 contains 15 residues. CDR3 loop: CATNRAGGPYNEQFF. CDR3 bases: TGTGCCACTAATCGGGCGGGAGGGCCCTACAATGAGCAGTTCTTC.

With respect to this clone: One junction end does not reproduce the germline sequence, and a read error may be involved. This sequence joins TRBV2 and TRBJ1-2; D is undetermined. CDR1 is SNHLY and CDR2 is FYNNEI in the germline V gene. The CDR3 has 12 residues. For the CDR3, the DNA is TGTGCCAGCAGTGAAGCTAAATATGGCTACACCTTC. Translation gives CASSEAKYGYTF.